Following are 15 T cell receptor beta chains from one sample sequenced in a study of OX40 agonist ivuxolimab in advanced cancers. Assay used: immunoSEQ multiplex PCR; TCRdb lists only in-frame clones, some missing. This table has about 36,000 clones, approximately 76% appearing once. This sample comprised CD4+ or CD8+ T cells sorted from blood, obtained in a trial of the OX40 agonist ivuxolimab. These receptors originate from an adult with an advanced solid tumor such as melanoma, head and neck, liver or kidney cancer.

The chain joins TRBV11-3 to TRBJ2-3; 12 bases align to TRBD2. Germline assignment: CDR1 SGHNT and CDR2 YENEEA. CDR3 size: 15 residues. Trimming cost V 1 base and J 9 bases; bases outside gene matches: 5. CDR3 nucleotide sequence: TGTGCCAGCAGCTTAGCGACTAGCGGGGGTGCAACGCAGTATTTT. Its translation: CASSLATSGGATQYF.

Note on this clone: Additional DNA sequences in this sample encode the identical CDR3. The chain is built from TRBV2 and TRBJ1-5; D not resolved. Trimming shortened V by 6 bases and J by 3 bases, and 15 bases separated the two germline ends. Germline V lookup: CDR1 SNHLY, CDR2 FYNNEI. The CDR3 loop spans 15 amino acids. The CDR3 bases are TGTGCCAGCAGCGAACACTCACTTACCAATCAGCCCCAGCATTTT. Protein product: CASSEHSLTNQPQHF.

The rearrangement joins TRBV27 to TRBJ1-1, with unresolved D. The germline V and J ends were trimmed by 5 bases and 8 bases, with 18 bases remaining between them. The CDR3 has 14 amino acids. Germline loops: CDR1 MNHEY, CDR2 SMNVEV (reference sequence). The CDR3 loop reads CASSPPGRPREAFF. The CDR3, as DNA: TGTGCCAGCAGTCCCCCCGGTAGACCTAGGGAAGCTTTCTTT.

The rearrangement joins TRBV27 to TRBJ2-5; 9 nucleotides line up with TRBD1. In germline, CDR1 is MNHEY, CDR2 SMNVEV (reference sequence). This CDR3 has 14 amino acids. V was pared by 4 bases and J by 5 bases, with 5 bases of the junction left unmatched. The CDR3 reads CASSSWDRDETQYF. CDR3 DNA: TGTGCCAGCAGTTCCTGGGACAGGGACGAGACCCAGTACTTC.

This chain links TRBV18 with TRBJ1-1; D is possibly TRBD1 (5 bases). From germline, CDR1 is KGHSH and CDR2 LQKENI. The V and J ends lost 2 bases and 7 bases respectively, with 14 bases between them. The CDR3 consists of 14 residues. In nucleotides, the CDR3 is TGTGCCAGCTCACCAGTCTGGGGGACGGGTGAAGCTTTCTTT. Amino acids: CASSPVWGTGEAFF.

The gene calls are TRBV14 and TRBJ2-5; a weak D match, TRBD1 (5 bases). The CDR3 is 16 amino acids. CDR1 and CDR2 from the germline V gene are SGHDN and FVKESK. V was trimmed by 2 bases and J by 2 bases, leaving 15 bases between them. CDR3 nucleotide sequence: TGTGCCAGCAGCCAACCCAGGGTAGGGTTACAAGAGACCCAGTACTTC. Translating it yields CASSQPRVGLQETQYF. The complete variable domain, with remaining parts taken from reference TRBV14 and TRBJ2-5, reads EAGVTQFPSHSVIEKGQTVTLRCDPISGHDNLYWYRRVMGKEIKFLLHFVKESKQDESGMPNNRFLAERTGGTYSTLKVQPAELEDSGVYFCASSQPRVGLQETQYFGPGTRLLVL.

The chain has TRBV7-9 and TRBJ2-7; D may correspond to TRBD1 or TRBD2 (5 bases each). The CDR3 spans 14 residues. Germline loops: CDR1 SEHNR, CDR2 FQNEAQ (reference sequence). With 5 bases removed from V and 6 bases from J, the gap between germline ends came to 17 bases. CDR3 region: CASSPGLLWAEQYF. In nucleotides, the CDR3 is TGTGCCAGCAGCCCGGGGCTCCTTTGGGCCGAGCAGTACTTC.

This clone was observed a single time. V and J are TRBV7-9 and TRBJ1-3, with D possibly matching TRBD1 (5 bases). This CDR3 is 18 amino acids long. V dropped 0 bases and J dropped 0 bases, with 15 bases sitting between them. The germline CDR1 and CDR2 sequences are SEHNR and FQNEAQ (reference sequence). This chain's CDR3 is CASSLARGLWSSGNTIYF. CDR3 bases: TGTGCCAGCAGCTTAGCGCGGGGGTTATGGAGCTCTGGAAACACCATATATTTT.

The rearrangement joins TRBV4-1 to TRBJ1-1; D is ambiguous. In germline, CDR1 is MGHRA, CDR2 YSYEKL. V lost 0 bases and J 6 bases, leaving 11 bases between the germline ends. CDR3 length: 14 residues. The CDR3 nucleotides read TGCGCCAGCAGCCAAGAAAGTGAGCTGGCTGAAGCTTTCTTT. Amino acids: CASSQESELAEAFF.

The CDR3 protein is CASSKDRGVEKLFF. CDR3 DNA: TGTGCCAGCAGCAAGGACCGGGGTGTGGAAAAACTGTTTTTT. J is TRBJ1-4 and V is TRBV21-1. TRBV21-1 is noted as a pseudogene. The CDR3 runs to 14 residues.

This clone was found once. This chain links TRBV9 with TRBJ2-3; D is uncertain. Trimming left V 0 bases short and J 0 bases short, with 8 bases between. This CDR3 comprises 15 residues. Germline loops: CDR1 SGDLS, CDR2 YYNGEE. The CDR3: CASSVVTVSTDTQYF. The CDR3 bases are TGTGCCAGCAGCGTAGTAACAGTTAGCACAGATACGCAGTATTTT.

This rearrangement joins TRBV10-2 to TRBJ1-2; 8 bases map to TRBD1. The CDR3 is 16 residues long. CDR1 and CDR2 from the germline V gene are WSHSY and SAAADI. The V segment lost 3 bases and the J segment 2 bases; nucleotides outside the gene matches: 8. Written as DNA, the CDR3 is TGCGCCAGCAGTGACGGCAGGGGGCGCAGAAACTATGGCTACACCTTC. Amino acid sequence: CASSDGRGRRNYGYTF.

This chain links TRBV9 with TRBJ1-2; maybe TRBD1 (5 bases). The V gene lost 5 bases and the J gene lost 4 bases, with 18 bases spanning the gap. There are 15 residues in the CDR3. Per the germline V gene, CDR1 is SGDLS and CDR2 is YYNGEE. CDR3 DNA sequence: TGTGCCAGCAGACCAGGGACCGGAAGCCCCTATGGCTACACCTTC. Translation: CASRPGTGSPYGYTF.

In this sample, this clone turned up a few times. V usage is TRBV6-5 and J usage is TRBJ2-7; tentative D call: TRBD1 (6 bases). CDR3 length: 12 residues. V lost 7 bases and J lost 5, with 12 bases in between. CDR1 and CDR2 from the germline V gene are MNHEY and SVGAGI. The CDR3 here is CASTKGTNEQYF. As DNA, the CDR3 is TGTGCCAGCACCAAGGGGACAAACGAGCAGTACTTC.

CDR3 in DNA: TGTGCCAGTAGCAGGGACAGAGTTCAATCAGATACGCAGTATTTT. Its protein is CASSRDRVQSDTQYF. This sequence joins TRBV19 and TRBJ2-3, with 7 bases lining up with TRBD1. Germline values: CDR1 LNHDA, CDR2 SQIVND (reference sequence). Losses at the gene ends were 6 bases for V and 4 bases for J; bases not matched to a gene: 10. The CDR3 length is 15 residues.